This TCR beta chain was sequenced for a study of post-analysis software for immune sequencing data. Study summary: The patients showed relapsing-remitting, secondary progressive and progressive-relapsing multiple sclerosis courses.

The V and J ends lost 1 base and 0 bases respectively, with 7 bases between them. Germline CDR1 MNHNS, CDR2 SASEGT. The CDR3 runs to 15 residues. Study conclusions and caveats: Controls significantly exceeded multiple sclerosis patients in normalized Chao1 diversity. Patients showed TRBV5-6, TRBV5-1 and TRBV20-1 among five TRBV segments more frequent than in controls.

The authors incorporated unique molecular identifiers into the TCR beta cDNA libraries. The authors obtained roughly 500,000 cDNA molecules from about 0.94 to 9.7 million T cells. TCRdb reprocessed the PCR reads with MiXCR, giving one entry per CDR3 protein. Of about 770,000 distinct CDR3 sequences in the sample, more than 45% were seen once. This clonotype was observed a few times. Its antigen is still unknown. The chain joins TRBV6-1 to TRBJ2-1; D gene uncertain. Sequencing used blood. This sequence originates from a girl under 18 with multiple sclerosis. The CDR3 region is CASSEDPSSYNEQFF. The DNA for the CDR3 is TGTGCCAGCAGTGAAGACCCGAGCTCCTACAATGAGCAGTTCTTC.